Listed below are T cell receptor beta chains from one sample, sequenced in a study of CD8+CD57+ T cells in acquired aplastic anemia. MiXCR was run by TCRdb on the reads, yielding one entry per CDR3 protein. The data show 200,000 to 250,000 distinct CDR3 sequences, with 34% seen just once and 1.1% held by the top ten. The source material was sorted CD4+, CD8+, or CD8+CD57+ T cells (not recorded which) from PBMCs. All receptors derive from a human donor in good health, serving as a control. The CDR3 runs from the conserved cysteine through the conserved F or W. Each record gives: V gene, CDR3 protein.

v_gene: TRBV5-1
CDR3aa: CASSRGQGSTEAFF

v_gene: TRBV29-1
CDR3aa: CSVAGTTSGQETQYF

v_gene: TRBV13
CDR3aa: CASSQLAGVETQYF

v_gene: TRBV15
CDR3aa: CATSRDETQYF

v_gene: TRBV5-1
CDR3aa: CASSSELRGTEAFF

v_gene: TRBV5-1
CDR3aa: CASSATGGGVGNTIYF

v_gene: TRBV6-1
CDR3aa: CASSADRGEAFF

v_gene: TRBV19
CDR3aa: CASSRQSGTGELFF

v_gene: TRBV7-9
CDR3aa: CASSSGPGYQPQHF

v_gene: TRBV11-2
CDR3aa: CASSLTGSGVYTEAFF

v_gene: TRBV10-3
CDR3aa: CAISDAQSSNYGYTF

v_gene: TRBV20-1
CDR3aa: CSARDSSPFPWEQYF

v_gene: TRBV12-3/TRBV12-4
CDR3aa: CASSYSPTGHTEAFF

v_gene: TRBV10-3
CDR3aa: CAISESWQGGYNEQFF

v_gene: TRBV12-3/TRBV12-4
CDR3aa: CASSPRAGEGGEQFF

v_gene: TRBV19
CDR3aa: CASSPWGGNTEAFF

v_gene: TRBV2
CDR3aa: CASSVGRNYGYTF

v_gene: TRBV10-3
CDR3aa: CATAGRNTGELFF

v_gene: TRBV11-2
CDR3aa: CASSFRSGGAFSEQFF

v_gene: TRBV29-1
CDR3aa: CSVQTQQRNTEAFF

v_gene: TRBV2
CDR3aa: CASMTASGNTIYF

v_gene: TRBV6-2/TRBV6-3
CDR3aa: CASSKSSGSRGNEQFF

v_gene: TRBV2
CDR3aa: CASSEARGRVGTQYF

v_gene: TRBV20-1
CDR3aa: CSAPGLLNTGELFF

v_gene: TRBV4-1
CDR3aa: CASSQATGILYEQYF

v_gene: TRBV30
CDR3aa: CAWSRGVSGNTIYF

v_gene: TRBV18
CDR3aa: CASSPLPWSGYEQYF

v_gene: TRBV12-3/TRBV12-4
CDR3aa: CASSPRTGAREQYF

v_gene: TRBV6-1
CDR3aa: CASSASEPHYEQYF